This T cell receptor (beta chain) appears in the sequencing data of a study of radiotherapy plus CTLA-4 blockade in lung cancer. Study observations and caveats: The best prediction of response reportedly came from early blood T cell clone dynamics, with interferon-beta. In blood, after radiotherapy plus ipilimumab, tumor-derived TCR clones expanded.

Clones were read by immunoSEQ multiplex PCR, and TCRdb kept only the in-frame ones, dropping some. The sample holds more than 90,000 clones, just over 85% seen once. Concerning this clone itself: Its antigen is still unknown.

The sequences come from peripheral blood, collected from a patient treated with radiotherapy plus ipilimumab. The clonotype originates from a human donor with non-small cell lung cancer that progressed on radiotherapy plus ipilimumab.

CDR3 loop: CASSLRLYSGGYNEQFF. CDR3 coding DNA: TGTGCCAGCAGTCTCCGCCTTTACTCGGGGGGATACAATGAGCAGTTCTTC. The V call is TRBV9, the J call TRBJ2-1; 7 bases are shared with TRBD2. Per germline, CDR1 SGDLS and CDR2 YYNGEE. The length of the CDR3 is 17 residues. V gave up 5 bases and J gave up 4 bases; unmatched junction bases: 15.